One and the same sample provided the 6 T cell receptor beta chains below, sequenced in a study of regulatory T cells in long-lasting Graves disease. Time point in this sample: newly diagnosed GD, antithyroid drugs for less than 3 months. Preparation of the TCR library used RNA extracted from PBMCs. Arm-PCR of CDR3 regions with iRepertoire HTBI primers generated TCR beta libraries. TCRdb re-called the multiplex PCR reads with MiXCR, one entry per CDR3 protein. The sample has a few hundred thousand distinct CDR3 sequences; roughly 12% are singletons. These data are also associated with another study on T cells in Graves' hyperthyroidism and ophthalmopathy.

The source material was peripheral blood mononuclear cells (PBMCs), sampled at new diagnosis, from a patient treated with antithyroid drugs. The source is a woman younger than 35 with Graves disease.

The chain recombines TRBV9 with TRBJ2-3; D unresolved. The V end lost 3 bases, the J end lost 4 bases, and 15 bases lay between the germline ends. The germline gives CDR1 SGDLS, CDR2 YYNGEE. The CDR3 has 15 amino acids. The chain's CDR3 is CASSALETPPDTQYF. CDR3 nucleotide sequence: TGTGCCAGCAGCGCCCTTGAGACTCCGCCAGATACGCAGTATTTT.

This clonotype was observed many times. The chain joins TRBV12-3 or TRBV12-4 to TRBJ2-1, with D perhaps TRBD1 or TRBD2 (5 bases each). The CDR3 has 16 residues. With 5 bases removed from V and 5 bases from J, the gap between germline ends came to 19 bases. In nucleotides, the CDR3 is TGTGCCAGCAGTATCCGGTGGGTGGGACCCGACAATGAGCAGTTCTTC. It is translated as CASSIRWVGPDNEQFF.

A word on this clonotype: The junction shows a germline mismatch at one end, possibly a read error. This chain joins TRBV18 and TRBJ2-5; D is uncertain. The germline V gene encodes CDR1 KGHSH and CDR2 LQKENI. The CDR3 is 15 residues long. CDR3 nucleotide sequence: TGTGCCAGCTCACCCCCGCCACCAACGCAAGGGACCCAGTACTTC. Amino acid sequence: CASSPPPPTQGTQYF.

This clonotype occurred many times. V gene TRBV27 combines with J gene TRBJ1-2, with TRBD1 identical over 9 bases. The germline gives CDR1 MNHEY, CDR2 SMNVEV (reference sequence). The length of the CDR3 is 13 residues. V was clipped by 4 bases and J by 8 bases; unmatched bases: 5. CDR3 region: CASSYTGGRGYTF. The CDR3, as DNA: TGTGCCAGCAGTTACACAGGGGGCCGAGGCTACACCTTC.

This clonotype was seen repeatedly, ten times or more. The chain links TRBV6-2 or TRBV6-3 to TRBJ2-7; 9 bases fit TRBD1. There are 13 residues in the CDR3. V dropped 5 bases and J dropped 7; count of bases not matched to a gene: 6. The V gene's germline CDR1 is MNHEY and CDR2 SVGEGT. CDR3 sequence: CASSIDRGVEQYF. CDR3 sequence (DNA): TGTGCCAGCAGTATCGACAGGGGGGTTGAGCAGTACTTC.

This clonotype was observed a handful of times. The chain combines TRBV30 with TRBJ2-5; D gene uncertain. CDR1 and CDR2 from the germline V gene are GTSNPN and SVGIG (reference sequence). The V end was cut by 1 base, the J end by 5 bases, with 11 bases between. CDR3 length: 13 residues. Here the CDR3 DNA reads TGTGCCTGGAGTGACACCGCGTGGGAGACCCAGTACTTC. Translation: CAWSDTAWETQYF.